The 8 T cell receptor beta chains below were found in one sample sequenced in a study of identical twins. MiXCR, applied by TCRdb to the 5' RACE reads, yields one record per CDR3 protein. The sample carries under 300,000 distinct CDR3 sequences, about 12% recorded once. This sample also belongs to another study, concerning yellow fever vaccine responses in identical twins.

Source material: memory (CD45RO+) T cells sorted from blood. The receptors stem from a woman under 30 in good health.

The J gene is TRBJ1-3, the V gene TRBV6-5, with a tentative D call TRBD1 (6 bases). The CDR3 totals 18 residues. From germline, CDR1 is MNHEY and CDR2 SVGAGI. The V and J ends lost 0 bases and 8 bases respectively, with 23 bases between them. In nucleotides, the CDR3 is TGTGCCAGCAGTTACTCGATACCGGGACACTTAAACGGGGACACCATATATTTT. The encoded protein is CASSYSIPGHLNGDTIYF.

The chain joins TRBV7-2 to TRBJ2-2; D is ambiguous. Trimming left V 5 bases short and J 1 base short, with 11 bases between. CDR3 length equals 15 residues. CDR1 and CDR2 from the germline V gene are SGHTA and FQGNSA. The CDR3 loop reads CASSRMVLNTGELFF. The CDR3 DNA is TGTGCCAGCAGCCGAATGGTCTTGAACACCGGGGAGCTGTTTTTT.

This chain uses TRBV6-1 with TRBJ2-1; D call uncertain. Germline CDR1 is MNHNS and CDR2 is SASEGT. The V gene lost 4 bases and the J gene lost 6 bases, with 10 bases spanning the gap. This CDR3 contains 13 residues. The CDR3 DNA reads as TGTGCCAGCAGTGTCTACCGGGCCAATGAGCAGTTCTTC. This translates into CASSVYRANEQFF.

This chain links TRBV5-1 with TRBJ2-1; 9 bases are shared with TRBD1. This CDR3 is 15 amino acids long. Germline V gives CDR1 SGHRS, CDR2 YFSETQ. V lost 4 bases, J lost 3 bases, and 5 bases stayed unmatched. The CDR3 loop is CASSVTGGDYNEQFF. The CDR3 DNA sequence: TGCGCCAGCAGCGTTACAGGGGGCGACTACAATGAGCAGTTCTTC.

In this sample, this clonotype turned up a few times. The rearrangement links TRBV9 to TRBJ2-3, with TRBD2 identical over 8 bases. The CDR3 consists of 16 residues. Looked up from germline, CDR1 is SGDLS and CDR2 is YYNGEE. The V segment lost 0 bases and the J segment 0 bases; nucleotides outside the gene matches: 3. The CDR3 region is CASSVDSGVSTDTQYF. In DNA, the CDR3 is TGTGCCAGCAGCGTAGATAGCGGGGTTAGCACAGATACGCAGTATTTT.

This clonotype was seen a few times. The rearrangement uses TRBV7-2 and TRBJ2-2, with D unresolved. From germline, CDR1 is SGHTA and CDR2 FQGNSA. Trimming cost V 4 bases and J 0 bases, with 12 bases left between them. The CDR3 contains 16 residues. The CDR3 loop is CASSSDERANTGELFF. In DNA, the CDR3 is TGTGCCAGCAGCTCGGACGAACGCGCGAACACCGGGGAGCTGTTTTTT.

This chain uses TRBV7-2 with TRBJ2-1; D gene unclear. Trimming cost V 1 base and J 4 bases, with 14 bases left between them. Germline V gene data show CDR1 as SGHTA and CDR2 as FQGNSA. This CDR3 is built from 16 residues. In DNA, the CDR3 is TGTGCCAGCAGCTTAGGGCCGGGCCCGGCGTACAATGAGCAGTTCTTC. Translating gives CASSLGPGPAYNEQFF.

The chain uses TRBV18 and TRBJ2-7, with TRBD1 matching 7 bases. CDR1 is KGHSH, CDR2 LQKENI, per germline. This CDR3 comprises 14 residues. V lost 3 bases, J lost 2 bases, and 4 bases stayed unmatched. This chain's CDR3 is CASSPGQSTYEQYF. The CDR3 bases are TGTGCCAGCTCACCGGGACAGAGTACCTACGAGCAGTACTTC. Full variable domain (missing parts from reference TRBV18 and TRBJ2-7): NAGVMQNPRHLVRRRGQEARLRCSPMKGHSHVYWYRQLPEEGLKFMVYLQKENIIDESGMPKERFSAEFPKEGPSILRIQQVVRGDSAAYFCASSPGQSTYEQYFGPGTRLTVT.